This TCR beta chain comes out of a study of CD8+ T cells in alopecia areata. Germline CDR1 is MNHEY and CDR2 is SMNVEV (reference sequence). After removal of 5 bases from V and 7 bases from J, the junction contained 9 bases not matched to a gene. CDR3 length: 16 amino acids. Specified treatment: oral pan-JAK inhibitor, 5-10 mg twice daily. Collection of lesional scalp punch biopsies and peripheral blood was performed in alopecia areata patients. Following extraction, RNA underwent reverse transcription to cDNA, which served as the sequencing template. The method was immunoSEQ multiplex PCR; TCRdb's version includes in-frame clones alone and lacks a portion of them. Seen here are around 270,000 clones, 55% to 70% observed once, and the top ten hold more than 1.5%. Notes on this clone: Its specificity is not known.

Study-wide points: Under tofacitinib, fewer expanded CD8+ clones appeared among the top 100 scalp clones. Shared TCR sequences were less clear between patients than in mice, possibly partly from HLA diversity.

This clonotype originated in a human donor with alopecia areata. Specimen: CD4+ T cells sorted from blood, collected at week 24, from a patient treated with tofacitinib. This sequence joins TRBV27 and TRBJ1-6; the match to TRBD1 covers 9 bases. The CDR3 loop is CASSLFSGTGNSPLHF. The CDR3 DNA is TGTGCCAGCAGTCTCTTTTCCGGGACAGGGAATTCACCCCTCCACTTT.